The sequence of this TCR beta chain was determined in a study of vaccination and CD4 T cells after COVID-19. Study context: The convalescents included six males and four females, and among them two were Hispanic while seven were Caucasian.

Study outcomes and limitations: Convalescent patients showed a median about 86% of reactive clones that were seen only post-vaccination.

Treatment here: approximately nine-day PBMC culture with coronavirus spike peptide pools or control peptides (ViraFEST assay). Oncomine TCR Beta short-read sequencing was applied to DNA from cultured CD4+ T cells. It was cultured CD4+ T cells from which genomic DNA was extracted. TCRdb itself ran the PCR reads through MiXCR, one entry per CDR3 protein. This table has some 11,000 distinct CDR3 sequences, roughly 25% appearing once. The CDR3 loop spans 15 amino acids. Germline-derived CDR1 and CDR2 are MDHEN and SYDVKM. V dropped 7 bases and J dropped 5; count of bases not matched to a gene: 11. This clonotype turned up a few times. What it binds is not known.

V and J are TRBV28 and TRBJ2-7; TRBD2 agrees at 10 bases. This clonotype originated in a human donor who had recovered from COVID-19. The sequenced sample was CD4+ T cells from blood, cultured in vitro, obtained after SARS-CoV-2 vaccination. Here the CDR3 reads CASTLRAGGPNEQYF. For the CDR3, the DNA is TGTGCCAGCACCCTCCGAGCGGGGGGGCCGAACGAGCAGTACTTC.